The sequence of this T cell receptor beta chain was determined in a study of Graves' ophthalmopathy and Graves' hyperthyroidism. Study findings and constraints: In blood appeared most of the expanded thyroid clonotypes whose frequency exceeded 0.001. Progression of ophthalmopathy was predicted by the model with 70% to 71% sensitivity and around 72% specificity.

V dropped 3 bases and J dropped 0 bases, with 12 bases sitting between them. Per the germline V gene, CDR1 is LNHNV and CDR2 is YYDKDF (reference sequence). The CDR3 length is 15 residues. Many counts were recorded for this clonotype. The antigen is not known. The authors amplified TCR beta CDR3 regions from RNA transcripts. Amplification began with first-round RT-PCR using HTBI primers, then second-round multiplex PCR was performed. TCRdb re-derived calls from the multiplex PCR reads in MiXCR, one entry per CDR3 protein. The profile shows more than 1,000,000 distinct CDR3 sequences, approximately 35% of them singletons.

The sample was peripheral blood or thyroid tissue (not recorded which). This chain links TRBV15 with TRBJ2-7, with D perhaps matching TRBD1 (5 bases). The TCR sequence derives from an adult man with Graves' hyperthyroidism. The CDR3 coding sequence is TGTGCCACCAGCAGCCGACAGTCGCTCTCCTACGAGCAGTACTTC. As protein: CATSSRQSLSYEQYF. The whole variable domain, remainder taken from reference TRBV15 and TRBJ2-7, is DAMVIQNPRYQVTQFGKPVTLSCSQTLNHNVMYWYQQKSSQAPKLLFHYYDKDFNNEADTPDNFQSRRPNTSFCFLDIRSPGLGDTAMYLCATSSRQSLSYEQYFGPGTRLTVT.